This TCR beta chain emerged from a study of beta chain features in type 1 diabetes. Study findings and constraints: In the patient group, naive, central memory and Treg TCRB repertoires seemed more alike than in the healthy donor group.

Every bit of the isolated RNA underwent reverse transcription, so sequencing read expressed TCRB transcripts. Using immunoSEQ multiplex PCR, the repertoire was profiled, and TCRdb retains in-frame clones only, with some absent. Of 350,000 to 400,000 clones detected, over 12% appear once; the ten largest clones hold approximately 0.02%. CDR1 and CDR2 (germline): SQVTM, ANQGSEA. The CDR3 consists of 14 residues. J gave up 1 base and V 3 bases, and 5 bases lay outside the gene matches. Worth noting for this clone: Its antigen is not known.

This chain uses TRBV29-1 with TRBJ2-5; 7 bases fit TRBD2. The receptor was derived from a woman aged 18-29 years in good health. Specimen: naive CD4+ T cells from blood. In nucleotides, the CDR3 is TGCAGCGTTGATCTAGCGGTTCTCCAAGAGACCCAGTACTTC. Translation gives CSVDLAVLQETQYF.